What follows are 14 T cell receptor beta chains derived from one specimen sequenced in a study of T cells after yellow fever vaccination. MiXCR, run by TCRdb on the 5' RACE reads, gives a single entry per CDR3 protein. The sample yields almost 600,000 distinct CDR3 sequences, roughly 13% seen once. The sample in question was PBMCs, obtained on the day of the yellow fever booster vaccination. The receptors shown here come from a man aged 30 to 45 who received the YFV17D yellow fever vaccine.

This clonotype was picked up many times. V and J are TRBV10-1 and TRBJ2-7; D is perhaps TRBD1 (5 bases). Trimming shortened V by 0 bases and J by 1 base, and 13 bases separated the two germline ends. Germline CDR1 reads WNHNN; CDR2 reads SYGVQD (reference sequence). This CDR3 has 16 amino acids. CDR3 bases: TGCGCCAGCAGTGAGTCGATCCGCGGACAATCCTACGAGCAGTACTTC. Translating gives CASSESIRGQSYEQYF.

This clonotype was found a few times. J is TRBJ2-2 and V is TRBV12-3 or TRBV12-4, with 9 bases identical to TRBD2. Trimming cost V 2 bases and J 7 bases; bases outside gene matches: 8. The CDR3 has 16 residues. CDR3 in DNA: TGTGCCAGCAGTTTAAGTAGCGGGAGAAATTTCGGGGAGCTGTTTTTT. Translation: CASSLSSGRNFGELFF.

The V call is TRBV10-3, the J call TRBJ2-2; D remains ambiguous. V was trimmed by 4 bases and J by 6 bases, leaving 15 bases between them. The germline V gene has CDR1 ENHRY and CDR2 SYGVKD. The CDR3 has 15 residues. As DNA, the CDR3 is TGTGCCATCAGTGTCTTGGGATCCCTGGCCGGGGAGCTGTTTTTT. Translation: CAISVLGSLAGELFF.

This clonotype was seen more than once but under ten times. The chain uses TRBV29-1 and TRBJ2-7; D ambiguous. The CDR3 has 11 residues. Trimming took off 0 bases at V and 6 bases at J, with 6 bases between the two ends. Germline V gives CDR1 SQVTM, CDR2 ANQGSEA. The CDR3 protein is CSVEDLTEQYF. CDR3 sequence (DNA): TGCAGCGTTGAAGATCTGACCGAGCAGTACTTC.

This chain uses TRBV27 with TRBJ1-5; weak D call: TRBD1 (5 bases). The CDR3 loop spans 15 amino acids. Trimming cost V 3 bases and J 3 bases, with 12 bases left between them. Germline values: CDR1 MNHEY, CDR2 SMNVEV (reference sequence). Written as DNA, the CDR3 is TGTGCCAGCAGTTTCTCCGGGGGTAACAATCAGCCCCAGCATTTT. Translation gives CASSFSGGNNQPQHF.

The chain employs TRBV20-1 and TRBJ2-2; TRBD2 matches at 8 bases. Germline CDR1 reads DFQATT; CDR2 reads SNEGSKA (reference sequence). With V trimmed by 5 bases and J by 4 bases, 6 bases remained unmatched. The CDR3 spans 14 residues. Here the CDR3 reads CSARPGTSTGELFF. CDR3 nucleotide sequence: TGCAGTGCTCGTCCCGGGACTAGCACCGGGGAGCTGTTTTTT.

This chain joins TRBV24-1 and TRBJ2-3; D possibly corresponds to TRBD2 (6 bases). From germline, CDR1 is KGHDR and CDR2 SFDVKD. The length of the CDR3 is 15 residues. The V end was cut by 1 base, the J end by 2 bases, with 9 bases between. CDR3 sequence reads: CATSDFRDSTDTQYF. CDR3 DNA: TGTGCCACCAGTGATTTCAGGGACTCCACAGATACGCAGTATTTT.

This clonotype was seen a handful of times. The chain couples TRBV27 to TRBJ2-7, with TRBD1 matching over 9 bases. This CDR3 is built from 17 residues. Germline V gene lookup returns CDR1 MNHEY and CDR2 SMNVEV (reference sequence). V lost 9 bases to trimming and J lost 1 base; unmatched junction nucleotides: 16. CDR3 sequence reads: CASKNRVGDRGSYEQYF. The CDR3 DNA reads TGTGCCAGTAAAAACCGAGTTGGCGACAGGGGGTCCTACGAGCAGTACTTC.

This clonotype turned up a few times. The rearrangement links TRBV27 to TRBJ1-4, with a weak D call TRBD1 (5 bases). Between the trimmed V and J ends, which lost 3 bases and 0 bases, there was a span of 17 bases. Germline V gene lookup returns CDR1 MNHEY and CDR2 SMNVEV (reference sequence). CDR3 length: 18 residues. The CDR3 DNA sequence: TGTGCCAGCAGTTTGTCAAGCAGGGTGTCGGCAACTAATGAAAAACTGTTTTTT. It is translated as CASSLSSRVSATNEKLFF.

The V call is TRBV5-1, the J call TRBJ2-5, with D possibly TRBD1 on 5 matching bases. Deletions cut 0 bases from V and 4 bases from J, with 13 bases between. The CDR3 extends over 15 amino acids. Germline CDR1 SGHRS, CDR2 YFSETQ. For the CDR3, the DNA is TGCGCCAGCAGCTTGGGTGCAGGGTTGGGAGAGACCCAGTACTTC. Protein sequence: CASSLGAGLGETQYF.

The V gene is TRBV28, the J gene TRBJ1-1; D remains ambiguous. Germline V lookup: CDR1 MDHEN, CDR2 SYDVKM. Trimming took 9 bases from V and 1 from J, leaving 15 bases between them. The CDR3 length is 14 residues. CDR3 in DNA: TGTGCCAGTAGGCAAGGACCGAGGAACACTGAAGCTTTCTTT. Translation: CASRQGPRNTEAFF.

This clonotype has a count of ten or more. The V gene is TRBV12-3 or TRBV12-4, the J gene TRBJ2-3; 9 nucleotides align to TRBD1. This CDR3 is built from 16 residues. Losses at the gene ends were 6 bases for V and 5 bases for J; bases not matched to a gene: 12. CDR3 nucleotides: TGTGCCAGCAGCCATCCGGGACAGGGAAATCAAGATACGCAGTATTTT. This codes for CASSHPGQGNQDTQYF.

This clonotype turned up a few times. The chain employs TRBV20-1 and TRBJ2-1, with a possible D match to TRBD2 (6 bases). Germline V gives CDR1 DFQATT, CDR2 SNEGSKA (reference sequence). This CDR3 region has 13 residues. V was pared by 6 bases and J by 10 bases, with 19 bases between. The CDR3 nucleotides read TGCAGTGCCCTAATCGACTGGGGGAGGGAGCAGTTCTTC. It translates to CSALIDWGREQFF.

The J gene is TRBJ2-5, the V gene TRBV20-1; D unresolved. The CDR3 has 13 residues. The V gene lost 4 bases and the J gene lost 5 bases, with 14 bases spanning the gap. From germline, CDR1 is DFQATT and CDR2 SNEGSKA (reference sequence). CDR3 nucleotides: TGCAGTGCTACCCCCCCCGTTAGGGAGACCCAGTACTTC. It translates to CSATPPVRETQYF.